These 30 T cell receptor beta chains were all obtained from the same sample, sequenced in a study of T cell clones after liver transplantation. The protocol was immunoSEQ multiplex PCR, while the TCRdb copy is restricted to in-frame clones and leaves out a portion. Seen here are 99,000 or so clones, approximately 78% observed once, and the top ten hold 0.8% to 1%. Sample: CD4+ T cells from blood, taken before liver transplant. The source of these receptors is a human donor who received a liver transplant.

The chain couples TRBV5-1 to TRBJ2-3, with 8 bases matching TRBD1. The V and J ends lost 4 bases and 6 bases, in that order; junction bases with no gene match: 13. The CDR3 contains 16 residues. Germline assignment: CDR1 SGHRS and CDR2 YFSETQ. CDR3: CASSPRTGSWLDTQYF. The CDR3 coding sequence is TGCGCCAGCAGCCCGAGGACAGGGAGCTGGTTGGATACGCAGTATTTT. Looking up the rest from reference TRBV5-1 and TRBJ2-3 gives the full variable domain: KAGVTQTPRYLIKTRGQQVTLSCSPISGHRSVSWYQQTPGQGLQFLFEYFSETQRNKGNFPGRFSGRQFSNSRSEMNVSTLELGDSALYLCASSPRTGSWLDTQYFGPGTRLTVL.

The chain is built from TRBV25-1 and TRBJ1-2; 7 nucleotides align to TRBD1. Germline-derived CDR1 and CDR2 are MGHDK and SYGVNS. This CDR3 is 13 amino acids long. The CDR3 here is CTTSTGAFYGYTF. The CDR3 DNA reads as TGTACCACCTCAACAGGGGCCTTCTATGGCTACACCTTC.

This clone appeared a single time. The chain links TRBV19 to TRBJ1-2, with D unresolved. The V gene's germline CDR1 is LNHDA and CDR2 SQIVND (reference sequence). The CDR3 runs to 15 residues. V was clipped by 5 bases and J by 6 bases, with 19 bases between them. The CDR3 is CASSSAGIWWDGYTF. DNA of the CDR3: TGTGCCAGTAGTTCCGCGGGGATTTGGTGGGATGGCTACACCTTC.

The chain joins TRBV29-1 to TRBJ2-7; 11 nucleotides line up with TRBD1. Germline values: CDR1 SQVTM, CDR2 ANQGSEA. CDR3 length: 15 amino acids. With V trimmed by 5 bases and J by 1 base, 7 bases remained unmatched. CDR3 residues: CSVLTGTGGSYEQYF. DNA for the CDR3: TGCAGCGTTCTTACTGGGACAGGGGGTTCCTACGAGCAGTACTTC.

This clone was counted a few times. As DNA, the CDR3 is TGTGCCAGCAGCTTTGCCCTGGACACTGAAGCTTTCTTT. Translation: CASSFALDTEAFF. V usage is TRBV7-3 and J usage is TRBJ1-1; the D is unclear. CDR3 length: 13 amino acids. Germline V lookup: CDR1 SGHTA, CDR2 FQGTGA. Trimming pared 3 bases from V and 3 bases from J, leaving 8 bases between.

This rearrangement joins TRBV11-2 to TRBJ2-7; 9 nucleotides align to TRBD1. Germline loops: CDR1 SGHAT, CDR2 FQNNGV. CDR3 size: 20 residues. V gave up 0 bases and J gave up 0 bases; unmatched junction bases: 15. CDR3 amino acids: CASSLDRRDRANPSSYEQYF. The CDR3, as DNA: TGTGCCAGCAGCTTAGACCGTAGGGACAGGGCCAATCCCTCCTCCTACGAGCAGTACTTC.

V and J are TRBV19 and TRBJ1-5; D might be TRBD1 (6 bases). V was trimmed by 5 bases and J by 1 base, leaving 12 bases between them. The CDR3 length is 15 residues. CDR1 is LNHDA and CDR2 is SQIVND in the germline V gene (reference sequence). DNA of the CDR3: TGTGCCAGTAGTGGGAGGGGGGCAAGCAATCAGCCCCAGCATTTT. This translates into CASSGRGASNQPQHF.

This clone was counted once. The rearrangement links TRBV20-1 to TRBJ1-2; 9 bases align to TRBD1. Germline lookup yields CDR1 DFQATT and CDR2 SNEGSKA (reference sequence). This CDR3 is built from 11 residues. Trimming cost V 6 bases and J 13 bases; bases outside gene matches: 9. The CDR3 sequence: CSAQGAGMGTF. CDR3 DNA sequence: TGCAGTGCACAGGGGGCTGGCATGGGCACCTTC.

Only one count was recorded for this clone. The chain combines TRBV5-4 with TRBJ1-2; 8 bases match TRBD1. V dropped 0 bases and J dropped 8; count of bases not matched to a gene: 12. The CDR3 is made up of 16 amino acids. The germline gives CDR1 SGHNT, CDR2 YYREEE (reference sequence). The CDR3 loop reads CASSLARGHQSYGYTF. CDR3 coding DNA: TGTGCCAGCAGCTTGGCCAGGGGGCACCAGTCCTACGGCTACACCTTC.

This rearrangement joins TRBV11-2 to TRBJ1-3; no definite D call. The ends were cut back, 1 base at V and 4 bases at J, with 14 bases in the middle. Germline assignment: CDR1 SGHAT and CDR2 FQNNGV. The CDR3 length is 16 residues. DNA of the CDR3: TGTGCCAGCAGCTTAGGGTCGAATCGGGCAGGAAACACCATATATTTT. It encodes CASSLGSNRAGNTIYF.

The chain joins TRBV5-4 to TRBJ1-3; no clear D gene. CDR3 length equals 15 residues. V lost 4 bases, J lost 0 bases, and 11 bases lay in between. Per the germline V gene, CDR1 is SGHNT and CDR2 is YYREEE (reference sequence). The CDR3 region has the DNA TGTGCCAGCAGCAAAGAATACCCCTCTGGAAACACCATATATTTT. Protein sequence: CASSKEYPSGNTIYF.

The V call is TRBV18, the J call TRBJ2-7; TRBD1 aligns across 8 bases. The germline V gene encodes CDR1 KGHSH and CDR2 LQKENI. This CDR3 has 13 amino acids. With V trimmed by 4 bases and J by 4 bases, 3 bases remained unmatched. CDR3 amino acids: CASSRDRKYEQYF. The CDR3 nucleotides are TGTGCCAGCTCACGGGACAGGAAATACGAGCAGTACTTC.

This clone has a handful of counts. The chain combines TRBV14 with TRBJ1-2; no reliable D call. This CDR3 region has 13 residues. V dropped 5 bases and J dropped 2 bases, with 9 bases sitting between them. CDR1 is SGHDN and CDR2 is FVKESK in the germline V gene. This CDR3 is CASSYDKNYGYTF. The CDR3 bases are TGTGCCAGCAGCTACGACAAGAACTATGGCTACACCTTC.

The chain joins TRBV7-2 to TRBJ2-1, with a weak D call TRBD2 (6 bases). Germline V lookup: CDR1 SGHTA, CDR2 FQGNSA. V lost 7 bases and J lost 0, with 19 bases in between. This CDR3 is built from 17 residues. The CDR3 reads CASNRDSFGSSYNEQFF. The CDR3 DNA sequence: TGTGCCAGCAATCGGGACTCCTTTGGGAGCTCCTACAATGAGCAGTTCTTC.

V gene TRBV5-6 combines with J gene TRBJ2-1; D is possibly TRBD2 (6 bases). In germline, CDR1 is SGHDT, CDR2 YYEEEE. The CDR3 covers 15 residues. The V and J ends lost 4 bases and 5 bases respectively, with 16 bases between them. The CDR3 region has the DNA TGTGCCAGCAGCCGCCCTGGGACTCGACACAATGAGCAGTTCTTC. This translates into CASSRPGTRHNEQFF.

DNA of the CDR3: TGTGCCAGCAGTCCAGGTACTGGTGGAGAGACCCAGTACTTC. Its translation: CASSPGTGGETQYF. This chain uses TRBV5-4 with TRBJ2-5; no clear D gene. The V gene lost 5 bases and the J gene lost 4 bases, with 15 bases spanning the gap. Germline V lookup: CDR1 SGHNT, CDR2 YYREEE (reference sequence). This CDR3 region has 14 residues.

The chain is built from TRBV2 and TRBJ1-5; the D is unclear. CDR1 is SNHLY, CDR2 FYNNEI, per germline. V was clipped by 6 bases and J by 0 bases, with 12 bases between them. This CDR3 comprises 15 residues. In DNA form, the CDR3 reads TGTGCCAGCAGGGACGACGCGGTTAGCAATCAGCCCCAGCATTTT. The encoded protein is CASRDDAVSNQPQHF.

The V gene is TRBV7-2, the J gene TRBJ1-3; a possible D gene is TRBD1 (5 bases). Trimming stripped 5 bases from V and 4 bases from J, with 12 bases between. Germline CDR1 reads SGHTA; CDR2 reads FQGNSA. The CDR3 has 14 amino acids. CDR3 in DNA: TGTGCCAGCAGCACGAGGGGATCAGGAAACACCATATATTTT. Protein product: CASSTRGSGNTIYF.

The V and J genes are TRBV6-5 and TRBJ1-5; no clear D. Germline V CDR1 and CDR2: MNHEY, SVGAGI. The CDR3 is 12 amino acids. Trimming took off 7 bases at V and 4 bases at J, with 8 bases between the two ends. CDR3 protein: CASKQGNQPQHF. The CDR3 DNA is TGTGCCAGCAAGCAAGGGAATCAGCCCCAGCATTTT.

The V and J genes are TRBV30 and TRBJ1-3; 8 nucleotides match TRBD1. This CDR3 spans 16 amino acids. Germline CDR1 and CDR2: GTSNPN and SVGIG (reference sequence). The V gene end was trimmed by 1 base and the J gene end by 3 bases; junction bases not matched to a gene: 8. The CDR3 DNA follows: TGTGCCTGGAGTGGCCAGGGGGCATCTCGTGGAAACACCATATATTTT. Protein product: CAWSGQGASRGNTIYF.

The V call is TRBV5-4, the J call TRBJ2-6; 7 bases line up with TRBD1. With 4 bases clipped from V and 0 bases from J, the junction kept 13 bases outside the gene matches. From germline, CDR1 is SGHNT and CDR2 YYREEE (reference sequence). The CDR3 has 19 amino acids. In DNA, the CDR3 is TGTGCCAGCAGCGATAAGACAGGGCTCCTCTTCTCTGGGGCCAACGTCCTGACTTTC. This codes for CASSDKTGLLFSGANVLTF.

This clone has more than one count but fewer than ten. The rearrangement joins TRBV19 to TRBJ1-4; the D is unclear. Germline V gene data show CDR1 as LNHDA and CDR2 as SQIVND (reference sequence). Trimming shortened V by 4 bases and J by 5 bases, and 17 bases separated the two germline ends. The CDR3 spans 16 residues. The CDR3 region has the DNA TGTGCCAGTAGTACTACTGACCGGGCCCTAAATGAAAAACTGTTTTTT. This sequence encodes CASSTTDRALNEKLFF. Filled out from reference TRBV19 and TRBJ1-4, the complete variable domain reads DGGITQSPKYLFRKEGQNVTLSCEQNLNHDAMYWYRQDPGQGLRLIYYSQIVNDFQKGDIAEGYSVSREKKESFPLTVTSAQKNPTAFYLCASSTTDRALNEKLFFGSGTQLSVL.

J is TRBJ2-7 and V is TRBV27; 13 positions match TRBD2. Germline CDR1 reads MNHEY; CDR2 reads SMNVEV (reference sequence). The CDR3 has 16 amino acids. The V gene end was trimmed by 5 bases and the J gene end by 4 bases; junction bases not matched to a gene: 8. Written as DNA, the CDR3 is TGTGCCAGCAGTAGAGACGGGACTAGCGGGACTTACGAGCAGTACTTC. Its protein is CASSRDGTSGTYEQYF.

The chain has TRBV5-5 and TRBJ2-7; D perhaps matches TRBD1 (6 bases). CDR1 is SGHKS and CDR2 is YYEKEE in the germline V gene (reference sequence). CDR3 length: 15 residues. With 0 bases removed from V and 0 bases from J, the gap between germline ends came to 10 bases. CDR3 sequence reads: CASSLGADSSYEQYF. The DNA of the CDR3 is TGTGCCAGCAGCTTGGGGGCGGACAGCTCCTACGAGCAGTACTTC.

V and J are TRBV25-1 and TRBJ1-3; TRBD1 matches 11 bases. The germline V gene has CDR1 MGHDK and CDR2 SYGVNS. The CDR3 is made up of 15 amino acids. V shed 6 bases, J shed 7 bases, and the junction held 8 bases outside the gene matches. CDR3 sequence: CASSEGTGGKNTIYF. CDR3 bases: TGTGCCAGCAGCGAGGGGACAGGGGGAAAGAACACCATATATTTT.

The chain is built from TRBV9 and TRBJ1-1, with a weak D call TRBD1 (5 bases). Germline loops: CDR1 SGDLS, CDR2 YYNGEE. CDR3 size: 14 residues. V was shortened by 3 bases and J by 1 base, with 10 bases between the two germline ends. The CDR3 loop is CASSAEQGNTEAFF. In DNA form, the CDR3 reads TGTGCCAGCAGCGCCGAGCAGGGGAACACTGAAGCTTTCTTT.

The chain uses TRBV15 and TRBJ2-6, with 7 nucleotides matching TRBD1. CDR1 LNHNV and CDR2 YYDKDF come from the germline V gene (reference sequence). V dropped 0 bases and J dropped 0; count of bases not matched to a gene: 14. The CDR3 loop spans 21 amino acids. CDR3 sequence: CATSRDPMRGRPLSGANVLTF. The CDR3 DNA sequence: TGTGCCACCAGCAGAGATCCGATGAGGGGGCGACCCCTCTCTGGGGCCAACGTCCTGACTTTC.

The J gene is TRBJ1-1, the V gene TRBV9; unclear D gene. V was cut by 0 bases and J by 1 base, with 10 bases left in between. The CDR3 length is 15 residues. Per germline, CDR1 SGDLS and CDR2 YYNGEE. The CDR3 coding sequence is TGTGCCAGCAGCGTAGAGGCCCTTGGGAACACTGAAGCTTTCTTT. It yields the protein CASSVEALGNTEAFF. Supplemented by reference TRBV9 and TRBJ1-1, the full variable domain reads DSGVTQTPKHLITATGQRVTLRCSPRSGDLSVYWYQQSLDQGLQFLIQYYNGEERAKGNILERFSAQQFPDLHSELNLSSLELGDSALYFCASSVEALGNTEAFFGQGTRLTVV.

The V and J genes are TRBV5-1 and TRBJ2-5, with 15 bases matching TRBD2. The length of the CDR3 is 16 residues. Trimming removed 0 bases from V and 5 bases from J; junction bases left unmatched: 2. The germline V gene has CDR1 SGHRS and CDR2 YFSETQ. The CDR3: CASSLGTSGRGETQYF. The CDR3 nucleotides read TGCGCCAGCAGCTTGGGGACTAGCGGGAGGGGTGAGACCCAGTACTTC.

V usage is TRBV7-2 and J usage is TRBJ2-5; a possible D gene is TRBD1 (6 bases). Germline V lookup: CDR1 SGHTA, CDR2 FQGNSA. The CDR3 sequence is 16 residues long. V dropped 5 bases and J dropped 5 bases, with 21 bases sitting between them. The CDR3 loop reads CASSPTGRRPRETQYF. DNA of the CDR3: TGTGCCAGCAGCCCTACAGGGCGGCGGCCACGGGAGACCCAGTACTTC.